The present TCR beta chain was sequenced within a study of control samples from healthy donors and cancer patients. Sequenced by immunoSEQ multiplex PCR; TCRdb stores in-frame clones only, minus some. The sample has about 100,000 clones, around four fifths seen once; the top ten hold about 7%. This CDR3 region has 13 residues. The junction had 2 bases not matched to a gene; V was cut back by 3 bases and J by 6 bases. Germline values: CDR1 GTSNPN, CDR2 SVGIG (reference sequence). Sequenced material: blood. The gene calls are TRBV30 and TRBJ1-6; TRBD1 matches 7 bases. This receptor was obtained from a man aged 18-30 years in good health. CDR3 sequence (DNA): TGTGCCTGGAGGGGACAGTCTAATTCACCCCTCCACTTT. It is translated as CAWRGQSNSPLHF. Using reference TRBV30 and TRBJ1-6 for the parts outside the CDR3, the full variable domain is SQTIHQWPATLVQPVGSPLSLECTVEGTSNPNLYWYRQAAGRGLQLLFYSVGIGQISSEVPQNLSASRPQDRQFILSSKKLLLSDSGFYLCAWRGQSNSPLHFGNGTRLTVT.